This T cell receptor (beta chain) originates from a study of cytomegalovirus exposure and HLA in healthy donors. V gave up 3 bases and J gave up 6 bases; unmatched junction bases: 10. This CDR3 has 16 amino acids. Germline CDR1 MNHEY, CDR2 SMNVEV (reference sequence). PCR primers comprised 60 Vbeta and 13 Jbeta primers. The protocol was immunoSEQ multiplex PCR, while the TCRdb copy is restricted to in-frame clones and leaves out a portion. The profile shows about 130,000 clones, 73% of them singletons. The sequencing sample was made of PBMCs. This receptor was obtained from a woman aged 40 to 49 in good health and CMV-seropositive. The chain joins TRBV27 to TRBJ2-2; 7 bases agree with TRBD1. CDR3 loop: CASSLDRISGAGELFF. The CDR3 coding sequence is TGTGCCAGCAGTTTGGACAGGATTTCTGGGGCCGGGGAGCTGTTTTTT.